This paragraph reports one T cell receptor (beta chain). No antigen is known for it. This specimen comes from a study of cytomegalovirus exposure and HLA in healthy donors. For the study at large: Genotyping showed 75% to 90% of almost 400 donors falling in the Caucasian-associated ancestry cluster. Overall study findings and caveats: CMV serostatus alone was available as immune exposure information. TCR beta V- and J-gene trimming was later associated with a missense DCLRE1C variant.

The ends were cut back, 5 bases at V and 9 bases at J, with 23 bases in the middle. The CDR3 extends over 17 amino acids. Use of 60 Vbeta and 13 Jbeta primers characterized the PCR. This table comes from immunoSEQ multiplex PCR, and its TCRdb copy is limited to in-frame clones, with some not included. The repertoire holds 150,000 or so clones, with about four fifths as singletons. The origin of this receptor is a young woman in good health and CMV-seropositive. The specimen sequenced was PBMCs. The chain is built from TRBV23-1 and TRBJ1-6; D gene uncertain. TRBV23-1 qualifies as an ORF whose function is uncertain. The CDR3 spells CASSGQIERKDGSPLHF. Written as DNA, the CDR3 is TGCGCCAGCAGTGGGCAGATTGAAAGAAAGGATGGTTCACCCCTCCACTTT.